This T cell receptor beta chain was obtained from a study of blood T cell repertoires in COVID-19. At the level of the study: The samples span acute and convalescent COVID-19 from the United States, Italy and Spain. The cDNA or gDNA used as material had been derived from T cells, B-cell-depleted T cells, or PBMCs.

The method was immunoSEQ multiplex PCR; TCRdb's version includes in-frame clones alone and lacks a portion of them. The repertoire holds 250,000 or so clones, with roughly 86% as singletons. Participants were aged roughly 18 to 90 years, lived in over 20 US areas, and enrolled virtually. CDR1 and CDR2 (germline): LNHDA, SQIVND (reference sequence). This CDR3 region has 14 residues. V shed 9 bases and J 4 bases; nucleotides not matched to a gene: 10. Material for sequencing was PBMCs or T cells enriched from blood (not recorded which). This clonotype was sampled from a woman in her fifties or sixties who had recovered from COVID-19. The J gene is TRBJ2-3, the V gene TRBV19; the match to TRBD2 covers 7 bases. CDR3 DNA: TGTGCCAGCGCTGTGGGCGGGAGTGCAGATACGCAGTATTTT. It yields the protein CASAVGGSADTQYF.